The sequence of this T cell receptor (beta chain) was determined in a study of T cell responses to AZD1222 COVID-19 vaccine. Produced via immunoSEQ multiplex PCR; TCRdb's table is partial and in-frame only. The table lists 100,000 or so clones, around 84% of them singletons. Study-wide results and limits: Researchers report vaccine-associated CD4 TCRs spanning spike, with dominance at 160-218 and 743-854.

Germline V gene sequence: CDR1 SNHLY, CDR2 FYNNEI. Trimming took 6 bases from V and 15 from J, leaving 18 bases between them. The CDR3 is 12 amino acids. In regard to this clone: Its antigen remains unknown.

The specimen was peripheral blood, collected on day 0 of AZD1222 vaccination. This chain connects TRBV2 to TRBJ1-5; D ambiguous. The TCR comes from an adult in good health. Here the CDR3 DNA reads TGTGCCAGCAGCGACGACCGAGTCGTCGGGCATTTT. Translation: CASSDDRVVGHF. The entire variable domain, with the rest obtained from reference TRBV2 and TRBJ1-5, is as follows: EPEVTQTPSHQVTQMGQEVILRCVPISNHLYFYWYRQILGQKVEFLVSFYNNEISEKSEIFDDQFSVERPDGSNFTLKIRSTKLEDSAMYFCASSDDRVVGHFGDGTRLSIL.